This T cell receptor (beta chain) was found in a study of blood T cells in healthy people across ages. Using a J-beta primer mix together with a sample-barcoded 5' primer, a second PCR was run for about 7 to 12 cycles. Via MiXCR, TCRdb re-called the 5' RACE reads, giving one row per CDR3 protein. The sample carries approximately 2,000,000 distinct CDR3 sequences, more than 35% recorded once. Germline V gives CDR1 DFQATT, CDR2 SNEGSKA (reference sequence). The CDR3 has 11 residues. The germline V and J ends were trimmed by 3 bases and 6 bases, with 8 bases remaining between them. The sample was blood. The chain is built from TRBV20-1 and TRBJ1-2; D gene ambiguous. The sequence was obtained from a human donor in good health. As DNA, the CDR3 is TGCAGTGCTAGGGGATCGGATGGCTACACCTTC. It yields the protein CSARGSDGYTF.